The entry below gives a single T cell receptor beta chain sequence along with its context. This clonotype has more than one count but fewer than ten. Its binding antigen is unknown. The input lacks base qualities; no much larger clone sits a single base away. This entry belongs to a study of response to subunit inactivated influenza vaccine listed by TCRdb under 2018. Study-wide context: Deep quantitative T cell receptor repertoire profiling was used in the study to track responses to a trivalent subunit inactivated influenza vaccine.

The library was obtained by RT-PCR. The data were produced on an Illumina HiSeq 2500. TCRdb handled the public reads itself, with Q25 trimming in fastp and clone calling in MiXCR, and kept productive beta chains. Each entry merges the rows of one CDR3 protein and shows their most common DNA and genes. The sample has fewer than 800,000 distinct CDR3 sequences on record, around a sixth of them singletons. Around a tenth of the sample goes to the ten largest clones. Beyond this particular receptor, the publication reports: The authors suggested that each seasonal influenza vaccination may recruit only a limited number of new T cells.

Between the V and J ends, shortened by 4 bases and 1 base respectively, the junction contains 7 bases. Via the germline V gene (reference sequence), CDR1 is DFQATT and CDR2 SNEGSKA. The CDR3 spans 12 residues, from the cysteine through the phenylalanine. Just the 36-base CDR3 DNA is kept, in frame starting at base 1. This specimen was PBMCs from blood, taken less than 13 days after vaccination. This receptor was identified in a man between 50 and 59 years old who received an inactivated influenza vaccine. Donor details come from another sample of the same person, matched by shared clones. The receptor chain draws on TRBV20-1 and TRBJ2-5, with the D gene not clear enough to name. The CDR3 in this case is CSATLSQETQYF. The DNA sequence is TGCAGTGCTACACTGTCCCAAGAGACCCAGTACTTC.